Listed here is a single TCR beta chain. Its antigen is still unknown. The read halts 3 residues ahead of the CDR3 end, with the missing end drawn from the germline J gene. This specimen comes from a study of T cells in women clearing cervical HPV infection. Across the study: Donors had HPV16-related CIN3 or worse; 2 had invasive cancer. Controls' single incident HPV16 infection cleared within 12 months without precancer. Whole-study findings and limits: T-cell numbers per sample were unknown and may explain richness differences.

Germline values: CDR1 ENHRY, CDR2 SYGVKD. V lost 6 bases to trimming and J lost 8 bases, with 20 bases between them. The CDR3 is 15 residues long. Genomic DNA, averaging approximately 1,300 ng per sample, yielded TCR beta CDR3 via immunoSEQ. Clones were read by immunoSEQ multiplex PCR, and TCRdb kept only the in-frame ones, dropping some. The sample has 36,000 or so clones; the top ten hold roughly 3.7%. The sequencing sample was made of blood buffy coat. This TCR came from a woman aged 18 to 75 with a cervical HPV16 infection that either progressed to CIN3+ or cleared (not recorded which). The rearrangement links TRBV10-3 to TRBJ2-1, with D perhaps matching TRBD1 (6 bases). The CDR3 reads CAISPIAAGADEQFF. The CDR3 bases that were read are TGTGCCATCAGCCCTATCGCGGCAGGGGCGGATGAG.